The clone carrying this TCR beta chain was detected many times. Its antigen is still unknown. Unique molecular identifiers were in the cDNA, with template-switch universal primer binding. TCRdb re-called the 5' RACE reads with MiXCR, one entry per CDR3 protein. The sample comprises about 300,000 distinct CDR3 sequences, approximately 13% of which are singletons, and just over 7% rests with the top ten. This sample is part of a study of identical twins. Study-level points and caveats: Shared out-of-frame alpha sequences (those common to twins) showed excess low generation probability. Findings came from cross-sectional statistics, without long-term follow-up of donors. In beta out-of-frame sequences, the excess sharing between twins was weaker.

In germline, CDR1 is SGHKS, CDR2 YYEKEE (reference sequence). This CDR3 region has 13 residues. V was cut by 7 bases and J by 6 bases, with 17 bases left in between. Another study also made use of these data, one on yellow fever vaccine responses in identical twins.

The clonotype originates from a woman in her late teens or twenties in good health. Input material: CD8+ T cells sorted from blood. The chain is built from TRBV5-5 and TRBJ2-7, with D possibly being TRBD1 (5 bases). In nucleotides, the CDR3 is TGTGCCAGCGAGCTTTATCAGGGCTCCGAGCAGTACTTC. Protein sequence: CASELYQGSEQYF.